The 6 T cell receptor beta chains below come from one sample, sequenced in a study of technical replicates of blood from several donors. TCRdb keeps only in-frame clones here, not all; method: immunoSEQ multiplex PCR. The sample gives 13,000 to 15,000 clones, approximately 86% of which show up once; 11% is in the top ten. Sequenced input: PBMCs. These receptors were collected from a human donor in good health.

The chain couples TRBV27 to TRBJ2-1; D might be TRBD2 (6 bases). CDR1 is MNHEY, CDR2 SMNVEV, per germline (reference sequence). This CDR3 comprises 13 residues. Between the trimmed V and J ends, which lost 2 bases and 10 bases, there was a span of 12 bases. CDR3 sequence reads: CASSLTSLREQFF. The CDR3 region has the DNA TGTGCCAGCAGTTTAACTAGCCTTAGGGAGCAGTTCTTC.

The genes are TRBV7-3 and TRBJ1-1, with 9 nucleotides matching TRBD1. The V gene's germline CDR1 is SGHTA and CDR2 FQGTGA. This CDR3 is 14 amino acids long. Trimming removed 4 bases from V and 4 bases from J; junction bases left unmatched: 4. The CDR3, as DNA: TGTGCCAGCAGCTCGGGGACAGGGCCCACTGAAGCTTTCTTT. Encoded protein: CASSSGTGPTEAFF.

By proportion, this clone is large. The chain recombines TRBV5-6 with TRBJ2-1, with 10 bases identical to TRBD1. This CDR3 region has 15 residues. V was pared by 0 bases and J by 4 bases, with 1 base of the junction left unmatched. CDR1 SGHDT and CDR2 YYEEEE come from the germline V gene. The CDR3: CASSLGDRGYNEQFF. The CDR3 DNA is TGTGCCAGCAGCTTGGGGGACAGGGGATACAATGAGCAGTTCTTC.

The chain is built from TRBV27 and TRBJ1-5; 11 bases agree with TRBD1. This CDR3 has 15 residues. V lost 4 bases, J lost 6 bases, and 5 bases stayed unmatched. CDR1 is MNHEY and CDR2 is SMNVEV in the germline V gene (reference sequence). CDR3 DNA sequence: TGTGCCAGCAGTTCGGGACAGGGGGGCGGTCAGCCCCAGCATTTT. This gives the protein CASSSGQGGGQPQHF.

The rearrangement uses TRBV5-6 and TRBJ1-1, with D maybe TRBD1 (6 bases). CDR3 length equals 14 residues. Germline V gene sequence: CDR1 SGHDT, CDR2 YYEEEE. V lost 3 bases and J lost 1, with 10 bases in between. CDR3 region: CASSYGGGNTEAFF. The CDR3 nucleotides are TGTGCCAGCAGCTATGGGGGCGGGAACACTGAAGCTTTCTTT.

The chain couples TRBV5-1 to TRBJ1-1, with a weak D call TRBD1 (5 bases). Trimming cost V 0 bases and J 5 bases, with 11 bases left between them. Germline V gene sequence: CDR1 SGHRS, CDR2 YFSETQ. This CDR3 has 14 amino acids. CDR3 DNA sequence: TGCGCCAGCAGCTTGGAAGCCAGGGTGACTGAAGCTTTCTTT. Translating it yields CASSLEARVTEAFF.